This is a list of T cell receptor beta chains from one sample in a study of blood T cell repertoires in COVID-19. Data came from immunoSEQ multiplex PCR; TCRdb stores just in-frame clones and leaves some out. The sample yields around 250,000 clones, approximately 86% seen once. Input material: PBMCs or T cells enriched from blood (not recorded which). The receptors stem from a woman between 50 and 59 years old who had recovered from COVID-19. Both conserved end residues are part of each CDR3. The order of the fields is D gene, V gene, CDR3 protein. A D gene is named only where the DNA matches it firmly.

TRBD1,TRBV18,CASSEGASEEKLFF
-,TRBV11-1,CASSLRNTEAFF
TRBD2,TRBV5-1,CASSSTSGRAGDTQYF
-,TRBV19,CASLGRGDSGNTIYF
TRBD1,TRBV4-2,CASSQVTGAGNTIYF
TRBD1,TRBV7-3,CASSRDRQETQYF
TRBD2,TRBV9,CASSVVASWGGNEQFF
-,TRBV2,CASSEYDRYQPQHF
-,TRBV2,CASRPSSPNTGELFF
TRBD1,TRBV15,CATSKGQLGQPQHF
TRBD1,TRBV5-4,CASSLASGGTGELFF
TRBD1,TRBV4-3,CASSPQAVGGEELFF
-,TRBV5-8,CASSLSPAEAEAFF
-,TRBV5-1,CASSLFGLSVGPLYNEQFF
-,TRBV5-4,CASSYEGPRDTQYF
-,TRBV6-1,CASSETIYSSGRNGYTF
TRBD2,TRBV20-1,CSASSYREGYEQYF
-,TRBV6-6,CASSGNGGYTEAFF
-,TRBV19,CASSISGLGTEAFF
-,TRBV24-1,CATSDLQGPGQPQETQYF